Each of the 17 T cell receptor beta chains below was sequenced from the same sample in a study of cytomegalovirus exposure and HLA in healthy donors. The PCR employed 60 Vbeta primers together with 13 Jbeta primers. Only in-frame clones appear in the TCRdb table, and some are missing; sequencing was by immunoSEQ multiplex PCR. The sample carries 180,000 or so clones, around nine tenths recorded once. The material sequenced was PBMCs. The origin of the receptors is a woman in her twenties or thirties in good health and CMV-seronegative.

This chain uses TRBV4-1 with TRBJ1-2, with a possible D match to TRBD1 (6 bases). CDR1 and CDR2 from the germline V gene are MGHRA and YSYEKL. Deletions cut 0 bases from V and 4 bases from J, with 21 bases between. The length of the CDR3 is 18 residues. In nucleotides, the CDR3 is TGCGCCAGCAGCCAAGATCTCGAAGGCTTTGGGGGCCTCTATGGCTACACCTTC. It translates to CASSQDLEGFGGLYGYTF.

This sequence joins TRBV18 and TRBJ2-5; 7 bases are a match to TRBD2. V lost 4 bases to trimming and J lost 11 bases; unmatched junction nucleotides: 13. The length of the CDR3 is 14 residues. CDR1 is KGHSH, CDR2 LQKENI, per germline. The CDR3 sequence is CASSLLDRAGEQYF. Written as DNA, the CDR3 is TGTGCCAGCTCACTTTTGGACCGCGCGGGAGAGCAGTACTTC.

The rearrangement uses TRBV6-5 and TRBJ2-1, with 7 bases that match TRBD2. Trimming removed 8 bases from V and 6 bases from J; junction bases left unmatched: 1. The CDR3 is made up of 11 amino acids. Germline V gene lookup returns CDR1 MNHEY and CDR2 SVGAGI. CDR3: CASGRGNEQFF. The CDR3 DNA follows: TGTGCCAGCGGGAGGGGCAATGAGCAGTTCTTC.

V usage is TRBV29-1 and J usage is TRBJ1-2; 8 bases match TRBD1. The V gene's germline CDR1 is SQVTM and CDR2 ANQGSEA. CDR3 length equals 13 residues. V lost 7 bases to trimming and J lost 2 bases; unmatched junction nucleotides: 6. The CDR3 DNA reads TGCAGCGGTCTGACAGGGGCCAACTATGGCTACACCTTC. Translating gives CSGLTGANYGYTF.

The chain uses TRBV19 and TRBJ2-3; 8 positions agree with TRBD1. Germline trimming cut 6 bases from V and 3 bases from J; bases unmatched to any gene: 5. Germline CDR1 reads LNHDA; CDR2 reads SQIVND (reference sequence). The CDR3 is 14 amino acids. The CDR3 nucleotides read TGTGCCAGTAGCGACAGGGGTTATACAGATACGCAGTATTTT. Its protein product is CASSDRGYTDTQYF.

This chain joins TRBV6-1 and TRBJ2-7; no firm D call. This CDR3 comprises 14 residues. Germline values: CDR1 MNHNS, CDR2 SASEGT. Trimming shortened V by 8 bases and J by 6 bases, and 20 bases separated the two germline ends. CDR3 nucleotide sequence: TGTGCCAGCCTCCGTGCGGTTTCGGCCATCGAGCAGTACTTC. It specifies CASLRAVSAIEQYF.

The rearrangement uses TRBV9 and TRBJ1-2, with TRBD1 identical over 7 bases. CDR1 and CDR2 (germline): SGDLS, YYNGEE. CDR3 length: 14 residues. Trimming at V came to 4 bases and at J to 2 bases, leaving 5 bases not matched to a gene. The CDR3 is CASSPQTGNYGYTF. CDR3 bases: TGTGCCAGCAGCCCACAGACAGGGAACTATGGCTACACCTTC.

This sequence joins TRBV5-1 and TRBJ2-5; tentative D call: TRBD2 (7 bases). CDR1 is SGHRS and CDR2 is YFSETQ in the germline V gene. The CDR3 runs 16 residues. The V gene lost 0 bases and the J gene lost 4 bases, with 16 bases spanning the gap. CDR3 in amino acids: CASSLEGGVRAETQYF. The CDR3 region has the DNA TGCGCCAGCAGCTTGGAGGGGGGGGTCAGAGCAGAGACCCAGTACTTC. Looking up the rest from reference TRBV5-1 and TRBJ2-5 gives the full variable domain: KAGVTQTPRYLIKTRGQQVTLSCSPISGHRSVSWYQQTPGQGLQFLFEYFSETQRNKGNFPGRFSGRQFSNSRSEMNVSTLELGDSALYLCASSLEGGVRAETQYFGPGTRLLVL.

The V gene is TRBV21-1, the J gene TRBJ1-2; TRBD1 is the table's D call and was not checked against the DNA. TRBV21-1 is designated a pseudogene. This CDR3 region has 14 residues. This chain's CDR3 is CASRPGQGRASYTF. Here the CDR3 DNA reads TGTGCCAGCAGACCGGGACAGGGGAGGGCAAGCTACACCTTC.

Only one count was recorded for this clone. This chain links TRBV2 with TRBJ2-7; D possibly corresponds to TRBD1 (6 bases). This CDR3 has 13 residues. V gave up 5 bases and J gave up 3 bases, with 11 bases separating them. Germline CDR1 and CDR2: SNHLY and FYNNEI. In nucleotides, the CDR3 is TGTGCCAGCAGTAAACAGGGCGTCTACGAGCAGTACTTC. Protein product: CASSKQGVYEQYF.

This chain connects TRBV6-1 to TRBJ2-6; D not certain. The CDR3 sequence is 13 residues long. CDR1 and CDR2 from the germline V gene are MNHNS and SASEGT. Trimming left V 6 bases short and J 0 bases short, with 3 bases between. CDR3 amino acids: CASSLSGANVLTF. The DNA of the CDR3 is TGTGCCAGCAGCCTCTCTGGGGCCAACGTCCTGACTTTC.

The chain is built from TRBV18 and TRBJ1-1; TRBD1 aligns across 8 bases. The CDR3 length is 13 residues. Trimming removed 3 bases from V and 7 bases from J; junction bases left unmatched: 4. CDR1 and CDR2 (germline): KGHSH, LQKENI. CDR3: CASSPPGTGEAFF. For the CDR3, the DNA is TGTGCCAGCTCACCCCCCGGGACAGGTGAAGCTTTCTTT.

V gene TRBV29-1 combines with J gene TRBJ2-7, with 7 positions matching TRBD1. Trimming took 7 bases from V and 0 from J; bases not matched to a gene: 3. CDR1 SQVTM and CDR2 ANQGSEA come from the germline V gene. The CDR3 loop spans 12 amino acids. Written as DNA, the CDR3 is TGCAGCGCCCGACAGGGCTCCTACGAGCAGTACTTC. Protein: CSARQGSYEQYF.

The gene calls are TRBV6-4 and TRBJ2-5, with 9 bases aligning to TRBD1. Germline V gene sequence: CDR1 MRHNA, CDR2 SNTAGT. V trimming: 9 bases; J trimming: 3 bases; junction bases outside the gene matches: 20. The CDR3 runs to 18 residues. CDR3 loop: CASACRDRVWWKKETQYF. The CDR3 DNA is TGTGCCAGTGCTTGCCGGGACAGGGTTTGGTGGAAAAAAGAGACCCAGTACTTC.

The chain recombines TRBV2 with TRBJ2-7; TRBD2 aligns across 9 bases. The CDR3 extends over 12 amino acids. The trim removed 8 bases at V and 5 bases at J, leaving 4 bases unmatched. CDR1 SNHLY and CDR2 FYNNEI come from the germline V gene. The DNA for the CDR3 is TGTGCCAGCCAAGCGGGGGGTCACGAGCAGTACTTC. This translates into CASQAGGHEQYF.

V usage is TRBV28 and J usage is TRBJ2-3; TRBD2 agrees at 10 bases. The V segment lost 6 bases and the J segment 4 bases; nucleotides outside the gene matches: 13. Germline V gene sequence: CDR1 MDHEN, CDR2 SYDVKM. This CDR3 is built from 17 residues. CDR3 DNA: TGTGCCAGCAGCCCTAGCGGGAGTTGGGAATGGGCAGATACGCAGTATTTT. As protein: CASSPSGSWEWADTQYF.

The V gene is TRBV21-1, the J gene TRBJ1-6; TRBD1 is the table's D call, not checked against the DNA. TRBV21-1 is a known pseudogene. The CDR3 is 17 residues long. CDR3 bases: TGTGCCAGCAGCAAAAGCCTCAGGGGTCGGACAAATTCACCCCTCCACTTT. Protein: CASSKSLRGRTNSPLHF.